This record looks at one T cell receptor (beta chain) sequence and its context. One junction end disagrees with the germline gene, perhaps due to a read error. The sample originates from a study of blood T cells in healthy people across ages. A second PCR, run for roughly 7 to 11 cycles, used a sample-barcoded 5' primer plus a J-beta primer mix. TCRdb fed the 5' RACE reads into MiXCR, producing one record per CDR3 protein. The profile shows about 900,000 distinct CDR3 sequences, less than 80% of them singletons. Isolating PBMCs gave at least 6 million of these cells per sample. The CDR3 runs to 14 residues.

This receptor was taken from a man younger than 45 in good health. Sequenced: blood. The V and J genes are TRBV12-3 or TRBV12-4 and TRBJ1-6; 9 bases match TRBD1. This CDR3 reads CASSSGQGNSLLHF. The CDR3 region has the DNA TGTGCCAGCAGTTCCGGACAGGGGAATTCACTCCTCCACTTT.